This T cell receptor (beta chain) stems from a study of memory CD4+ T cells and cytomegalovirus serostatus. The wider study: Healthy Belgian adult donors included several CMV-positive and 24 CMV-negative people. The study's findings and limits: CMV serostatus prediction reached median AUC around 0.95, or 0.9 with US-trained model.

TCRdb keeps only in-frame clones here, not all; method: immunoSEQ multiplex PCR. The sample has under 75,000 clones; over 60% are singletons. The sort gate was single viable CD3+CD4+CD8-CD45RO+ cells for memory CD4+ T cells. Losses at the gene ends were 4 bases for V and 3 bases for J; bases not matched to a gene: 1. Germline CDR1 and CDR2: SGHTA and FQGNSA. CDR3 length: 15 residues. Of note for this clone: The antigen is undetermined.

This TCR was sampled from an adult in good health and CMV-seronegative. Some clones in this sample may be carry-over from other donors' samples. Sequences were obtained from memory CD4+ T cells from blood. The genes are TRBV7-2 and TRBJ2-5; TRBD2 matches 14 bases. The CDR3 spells CASSWTSGGKETQYF. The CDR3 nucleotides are TGTGCCAGCAGCTGGACTAGCGGGGGGAAAGAGACCCAGTACTTC. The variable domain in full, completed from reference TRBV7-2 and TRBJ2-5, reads GAGVSQSPSNKVTEKGKDVELRCDPISGHTALYWYRQSLGQGLEFLIYFQGNSAPDKSGLPSDRFSAERTGGSVSTLTIQRTQQEDSAVYLCASSWTSGGKETQYFGPGTRLLVL.